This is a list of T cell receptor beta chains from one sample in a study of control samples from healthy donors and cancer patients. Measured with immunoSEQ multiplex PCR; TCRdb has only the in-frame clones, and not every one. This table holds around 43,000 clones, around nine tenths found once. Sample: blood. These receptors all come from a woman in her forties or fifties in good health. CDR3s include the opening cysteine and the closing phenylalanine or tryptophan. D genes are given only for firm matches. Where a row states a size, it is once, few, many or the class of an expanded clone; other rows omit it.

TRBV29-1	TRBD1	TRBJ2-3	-	TGCAGCGCCGGGACAGGGGTCCCAGATACGCAGTATTTT	CSAGTGVPDTQYF
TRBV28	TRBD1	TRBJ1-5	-	TGTGCCAGCAGTTTGGAGGGACAGGGAAATCAGCCCCAGCATTTT	CASSLEGQGNQPQHF
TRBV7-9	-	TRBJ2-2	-	TGTGCCAGCAGCTCCGAGCTTGCCGGGGAGCTGTTTTTT	CASSSELAGELFF
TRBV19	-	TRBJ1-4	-	TGTGCCAGTAGTTCGGGGGAAACTAATGAAAAACTGTTTTTT	CASSSGETNEKLFF
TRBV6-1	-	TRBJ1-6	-	TGTGCCAGCAGTGACAGGGGATATTCACCCCTCCACTTT	CASSDRGYSPLHF
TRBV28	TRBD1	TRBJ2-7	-	TGTGCCAGCAGTTTAGGGTGGACAGGGAGGTACGAGCAGTACTTC	CASSLGWTGRYEQYF
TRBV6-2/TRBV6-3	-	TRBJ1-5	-	TGTGCCAGCAGTTACTCGAGCCGGTCAGGCAATCAGCCCCAGCATTTT	CASSYSSRSGNQPQHF
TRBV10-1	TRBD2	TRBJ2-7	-	TGCGCCAGCAGTGAGCCGAGCCTGGGGGTAGCGGGGTTTCTCTCCTACGAGCAGTACTTC	CASSEPSLGVAGFLSYEQYF
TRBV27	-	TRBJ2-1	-	TGTGCCAGCAGTTTTAGACAGCCCCTCTACAATGAGCAGTTCTTC	CASSFRQPLYNEQFF
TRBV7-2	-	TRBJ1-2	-	TGTGCCAGCAGCTTAGGGCCCGTAAACTATGGCTACACCTTC	CASSLGPVNYGYTF
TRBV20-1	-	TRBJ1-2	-	TGCAGTGCTAGGGGGGAATCAGACTACACCTTC	CSARGESDYTF
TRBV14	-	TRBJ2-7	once	TGTGCCAGCAGCCAGACAGCCTACGAGCAGTACTTC	CASSQTAYEQYF
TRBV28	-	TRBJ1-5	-	TGTGCCAGCTATGCCCGGCGGACCAAAAATCAGCCCCAGCATTTT	CASYARRTKNQPQHF
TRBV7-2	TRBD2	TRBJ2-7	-	TGTGCCAGCAGCTTAGCAAGCGGGACCTTTTCCTACGAGCAGTACTTC	CASSLASGTFSYEQYF
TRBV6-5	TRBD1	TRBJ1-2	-	TGTGCCAGCAGTCTAGCTGGACAGGTCGTTGGCTACACCTTC	CASSLAGQVVGYTF
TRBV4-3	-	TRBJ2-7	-	TGCGCCAGCAGCCAAGCGAGGGGAGTCTACGAGCAGTACTTC	CASSQARGVYEQYF
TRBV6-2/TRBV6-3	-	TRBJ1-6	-	TGTGCCAGCAGTTACAGGGGTTCACCCCTCCACTTT	CASSYRGSPLHF
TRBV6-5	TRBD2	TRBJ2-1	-	TGTGCCAGCCGGAGCCTAGCGGGGTCCTACAATGAGCAGTTCTTC	CASRSLAGSYNEQFF
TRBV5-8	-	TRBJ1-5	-	TGTGCCAGCAGCTTGGTGGTGGGTTTAAGCAATCAGCCCCAGCATTTT	CASSLVVGLSNQPQHF
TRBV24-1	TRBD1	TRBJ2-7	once	TGTGCCACCAATAGGACAGGGAGTGCCTCCTACGAGCAGTACTTC	CATNRTGSASYEQYF
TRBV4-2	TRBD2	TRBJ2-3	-	TGTGCCAGCAGCCTACGGGAGGGGGAGAGTACTGGGACAGATACGCAGTATTTT	CASSLREGESTGTDTQYF
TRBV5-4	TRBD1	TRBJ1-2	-	TGTGCCAGCAGCTTCAACAGGGGGCTCGGCTACACCTTC	CASSFNRGLGYTF
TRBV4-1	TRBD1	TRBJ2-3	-	TGCGCCAGCAGCCTCGGGACAGGGGGCCGAACCACCCACACAGATACGCAGTATTTT	CASSLGTGGRTTHTDTQYF
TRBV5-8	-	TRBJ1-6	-	TGTGCCAGCAGCCCGGGGGGTCGTGATTCACCCCTCCACTTT	CASSPGGRDSPLHF
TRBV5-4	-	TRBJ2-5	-	TGTGCCAGCAGCTTGGTTGGAGAGACCCAGTACTTC	CASSLVGETQYF
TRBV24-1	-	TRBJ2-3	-	TGTGCCACCAGTGTGGCGGGCGAGGGGGATACGCAGTATTTT	CATSVAGEGDTQYF
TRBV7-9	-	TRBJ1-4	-	TGTGCCAGCAGCTACCCCGGGGCCTCTAATGAAAAACTGTTTTTT	CASSYPGASNEKLFF
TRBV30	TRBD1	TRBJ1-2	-	TGTGCCTGGAAAACGATTGACAGGGGATATGGCTACACCTTC	CAWKTIDRGYGYTF
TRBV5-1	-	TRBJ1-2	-	TGCGCCAGCAGCTTGGGGCAGGTTGGAGACTCCGGGGGCTACACCTTC	CASSLGQVGDSGGYTF
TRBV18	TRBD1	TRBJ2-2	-	TGTGCCAGTCTGGACAGGGGGAACACCGGGGAGCTGTTTTTT	CASLDRGNTGELFF
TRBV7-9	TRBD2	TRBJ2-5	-	TGTGCCAGCAAAAATCCCGTTGGCGGGGGTAGCGAGACCCAGTACTTC	CASKNPVGGGSETQYF
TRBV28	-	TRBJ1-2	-	TGTGCCAGCAGTTTAGGGGGGGCCGGCTATGGCTACACCTTC	CASSLGGAGYGYTF
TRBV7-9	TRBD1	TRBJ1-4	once	TGTGCCAGCAGCCCAGGCCAGGGGGCTGAAAAACTGTTTTTT	CASSPGQGAEKLFF
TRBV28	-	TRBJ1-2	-	TGTGCCAGCAGTAACAAGGCCGGCTACACCTTC	CASSNKAGYTF
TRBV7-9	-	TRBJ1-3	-	TGTGCCAGCAGCCGGCGACAGGAGGGAAACACCATATATTTT	CASSRRQEGNTIYF
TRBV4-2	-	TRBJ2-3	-	TGTGCCAGCAGCCAAGAACAGAGGGGATACACAGATACGCAGTATTTT	CASSQEQRGYTDTQYF
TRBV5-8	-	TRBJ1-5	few	TGTGCCAGCAGCTTGGGTAGCCAGCCCAATCAGCCCCAGCATTTT	CASSLGSQPNQPQHF
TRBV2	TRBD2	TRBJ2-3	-	TGTGCCAGCAGGAGCACTAGCGGGGGCCTCACAGATACGCAGTATTTT	CASRSTSGGLTDTQYF
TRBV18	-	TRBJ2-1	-	TGTGCCAGCTCACCTAGGGGCAAAATGCCCCTACGCTCCTACAATGAGCAGTTCTTC	CASSPRGKMPLRSYNEQFF
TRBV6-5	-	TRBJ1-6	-	TGTGCCAGCAGTTCCTTTAGGTCCTATAATTCACCCCTCCACTTT	CASSSFRSYNSPLHF
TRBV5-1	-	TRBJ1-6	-	TGCGCCAGCAGCTTGGCGGGACGGGATAATCCACCCCTCCACTTT	CASSLAGRDNPPLHF
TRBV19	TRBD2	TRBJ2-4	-	TGTGCCAGTAGTATCCCTAGCGGGGCGGCGGACATTCAGTACTTC	CASSIPSGAADIQYF
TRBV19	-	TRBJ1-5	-	TGTGCCAGTAGTATTTCTCGGGGAGGCAATCAGCCCCAGCATTTT	CASSISRGGNQPQHF
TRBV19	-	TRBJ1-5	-	TGTGCCAGTAGTATGTCAGATCAGCCCCAGCATTTT	CASSMSDQPQHF
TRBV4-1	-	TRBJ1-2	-	TGCGCCAGCAGCCAAGTCCGCAGGGCTAACTATGGCTACACCTTC	CASSQVRRANYGYTF
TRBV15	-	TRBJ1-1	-	TGTGCCACCAGCAATGCCCAGGTGGAAGCTTTCTTT	CATSNAQVEAFF
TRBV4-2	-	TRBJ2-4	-	TGTGCCAGCAGCCAAGATCGGGAGAACATTCAGTACTTC	CASSQDRENIQYF
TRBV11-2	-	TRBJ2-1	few	TGTGCCAGCAGCTCAGCCAATGAGCAGTTCTTC	CASSSANEQFF
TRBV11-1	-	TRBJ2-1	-	TGTGCCAGCTATGGGGGATTATACAATGAGCAGTTCTTC	CASYGGLYNEQFF
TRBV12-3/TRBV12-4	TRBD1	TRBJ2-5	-	TGTGCCAGCAGTTGGGGACAGGGGGAGACCCAGTACTTC	CASSWGQGETQYF
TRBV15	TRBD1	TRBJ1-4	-	TGTGCCACCAGCAGTGGAGGGACAGTAGGTAATGAAAAACTGTTTTTT	CATSSGGTVGNEKLFF
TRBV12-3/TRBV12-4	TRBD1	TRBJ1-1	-	TGTGCCAGCACACCAGGGGGTACTGAAGCTTTCTTT	CASTPGGTEAFF
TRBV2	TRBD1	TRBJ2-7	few	TGTGCCAGCAGTGAAGTGGGGGTGGGGACAGGGCACTACGAGCAGTACTTC	CASSEVGVGTGHYEQYF